This TCR beta chain was captured in a study of blood T cell repertoires in COVID-19. In the study overall: Samples came from the United States, Italy and Spain, spanning acute and convalescent COVID-19.

Only in-frame clones appear in the TCRdb table, and some are missing; sequencing was by immunoSEQ multiplex PCR. Of approximately 200,000 clones in the sample, 80% were seen once. Ages ranged from about 18 to 100 years, with residence in about 24 US areas. This CDR3 is 16 amino acids long. Germline CDR1 reads MDHEN; CDR2 reads SYDVKM. V trimming: 2 bases; J trimming: 0 bases; junction bases outside the gene matches: 5. What was sequenced was PBMCs or T cells enriched from blood (not recorded which). The chain combines TRBV28 with TRBJ1-2, with 8 positions matching TRBD1. The sequence was obtained from a middle-aged woman with acute COVID-19. CDR3 DNA sequence: TGTGCCAGCAGTTTACCAGACAGGGGTACTAACTATGGCTACACCTTC. The encoded protein is CASSLPDRGTNYGYTF.